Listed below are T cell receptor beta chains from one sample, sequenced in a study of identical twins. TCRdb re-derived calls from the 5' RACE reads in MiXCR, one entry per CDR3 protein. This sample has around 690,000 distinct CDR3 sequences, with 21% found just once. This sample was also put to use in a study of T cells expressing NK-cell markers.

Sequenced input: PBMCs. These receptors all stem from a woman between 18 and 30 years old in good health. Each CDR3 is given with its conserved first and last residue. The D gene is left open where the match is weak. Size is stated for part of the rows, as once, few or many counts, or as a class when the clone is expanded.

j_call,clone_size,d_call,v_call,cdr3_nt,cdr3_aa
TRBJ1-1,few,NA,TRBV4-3,TGCGCCAGCAGCCAAGAGCTACAGTTCATGAACACTGAAGCTTTCTTT,CASSQELQFMNTEAFF
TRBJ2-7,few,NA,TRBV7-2,TGTGCCAGCAGCTTAGCTGCCGCGATCTACGAGCAGTACTTC,CASSLAAAIYEQYF
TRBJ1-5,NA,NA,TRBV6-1,TGTGCCAGCGGAACGGGACCGCAGAATCAGCCCCAGCATTTT,CASGTGPQNQPQHF
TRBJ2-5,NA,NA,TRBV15,TGTGCCACCAGCAGAGATCTCGGACCAACCGAGACCCAGTACTTC,CATSRDLGPTETQYF
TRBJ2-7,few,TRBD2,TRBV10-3,TGTGCCATCAGTGACTCGAGGGGAGGGCTGAACGAGCAGTACTTC,CAISDSRGGLNEQYF
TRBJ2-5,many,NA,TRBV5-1,TGCGCCAGCAGCTCGGTTCTCCAAGAGACCCAGTACTTC,CASSSVLQETQYF
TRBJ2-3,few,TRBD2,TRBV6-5,TGTGCCAGCAGTTACTCGAGTACTAGCGGTACAGATACGCAGTATTTT,CASSYSSTSGTDTQYF
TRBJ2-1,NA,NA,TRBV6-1,TGTGCCAGCAGTGGGTCAGGGAAAACCCATGAGCAGTTCTTC,CASSGSGKTHEQFF
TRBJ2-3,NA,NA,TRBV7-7,TGTGCTAGCAGCACAGATCAGGGAGATACGCAGTATTTT,CASSTDQGDTQYF
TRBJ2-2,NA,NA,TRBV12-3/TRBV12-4,TGTGCCAGCAGGCCGCTCACTACAGAGGAGACCGGGGAGCTGTTTTTT,CASRPLTTEETGELFF
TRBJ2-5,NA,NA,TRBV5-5,TGTGCCAGCAGCTTGTTTTCTCGGGGAGGCCAAGAGACCCAGTACTTT,CASSLFSRGGQETQYF
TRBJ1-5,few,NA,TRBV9,TGTGCCAGCAGCAACAGCAATCAGCCCCAGCATTTT,CASSNSNQPQHF
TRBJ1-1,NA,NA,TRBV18,TGTGCCAGCTCACCCAGGGAAAGAGGCTGGAACACTGAAGCTTTCTTT,CASSPRERGWNTEAFF
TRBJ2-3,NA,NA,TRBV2,TGTGCCAGCAGTGAAAAGCGGGGCACAGATACGCAGTATTTT,CASSEKRGTDTQYF
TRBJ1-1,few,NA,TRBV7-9,TGTGCCAGCAGCTCTTCGGACCTAACACTGAACACTGAAGCTTTCTTT,CASSSSDLTLNTEAFF
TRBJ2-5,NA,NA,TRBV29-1,TGCAGCGTTGTCCCCGTGAACCAAGAGACCCAGTACTTC,CSVVPVNQETQYF
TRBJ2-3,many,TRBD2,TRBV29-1,TGCAGCGTTACCCTTAGCGGGAATTCAGATACGCAGTATTTT,CSVTLSGNSDTQYF
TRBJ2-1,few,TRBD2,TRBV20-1,TGCAGTGCCAACGCCGGGACTAGCAATCGTGAGCAGTTCTTC,CSANAGTSNREQFF
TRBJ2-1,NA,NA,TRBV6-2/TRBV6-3,TGTGCCAGCAGCGACGGACATAGGGTAGTGTATGAGCAGTTCTTC,CASSDGHRVVYEQFF
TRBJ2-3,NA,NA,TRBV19,TGTGCCAGTAGGAGGGATCCTAGCACAGATACGCAGTATTTT,CASRRDPSTDTQYF
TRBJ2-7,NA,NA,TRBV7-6,TGTGCCAGCAGCCAGAGGGACTTCGGGGCCCTCGAGCAGTACTTC,CASSQRDFGALEQYF
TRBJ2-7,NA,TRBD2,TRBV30,TGTGCCTGGAGTGTCCTCGGGAGGTCCTACGAGCAGTACTTC,CAWSVLGRSYEQYF
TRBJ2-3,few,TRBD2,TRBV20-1,TGCAGTGCTAGAGACCCCGGGTCTAGCGGGAGGTTAGATACGCAGTATTTT,CSARDPGSSGRLDTQYF
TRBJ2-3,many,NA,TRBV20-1,TGCAGTGCTAGAGTAGAAGTCACAGATACGCAGTATTTT,CSARVEVTDTQYF
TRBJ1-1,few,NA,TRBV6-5,TGTGCCAGCAGTTTCACCCGGGCGACTGAAGCTTTCTTT,CASSFTRATEAFF
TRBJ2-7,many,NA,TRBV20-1,TGCAGTGCAAGTACTGGCTACGAGCAGTACTTC,CSASTGYEQYF
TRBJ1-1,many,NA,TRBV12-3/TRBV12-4,TGTGCCAGCAACTCGGGCCCCAGGGGCGCTGAAGCTTTCTTT,CASNSGPRGAEAFF
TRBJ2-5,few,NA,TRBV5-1,TGCGCCAGCAGCTTGGAGGGGAGACAGAAAGAGACCCAGTACTTC,CASSLEGRQKETQYF
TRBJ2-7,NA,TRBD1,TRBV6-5,TGTGCCAGCAGTTCCGGGACAGAGAACTCCTACGAGCAGTACTTC,CASSSGTENSYEQYF